The clone carrying this T cell receptor (beta chain) has just a few counts. The target antigen is unknown. Template switching with 5'RACE generated the TCR cDNA and added a universal primer site and UMIs. TCRdb re-derived calls from the 5' RACE reads in MiXCR, one entry per CDR3 protein. The repertoire holds roughly 250,000 distinct CDR3 sequences, with over 10% as singletons. The ends were cut back, 3 bases at V and 1 base at J, with 9 bases in the middle. Germline values: CDR1 DFQATT, CDR2 SNEGSKA (reference sequence). This CDR3 has 13 amino acids. These data come from a study of T cells after yellow fever vaccination. Findings of the study overall: Weaker in magnitude, the secondary response showed a faster peak on day 5 versus 15.

The rearrangement links TRBV20-1 to TRBJ2-5; a possible D gene is TRBD1 (6 bases). The receptor was isolated from a young man who received the YFV17D yellow fever vaccine. The sample was CD4+ T cells sorted from PBMCs, taken 45 days after the yellow fever booster vaccination. CDR3 residues: CSASPDSQETQYF. CDR3 DNA sequence: TGCAGTGCTAGTCCGGACAGCCAAGAGACCCAGTACTTC.